This note documents a single T cell receptor (beta chain) sequence. As yet, its antigen is unknown. The repertoire was sequenced with immunoSEQ multiplex PCR; TCRdb's copy has only in-frame clones and lacks some. This sample has about 12,000 clones, with approximately 84% found just once. With 6 bases removed from V and 1 base from J, the gap between germline ends came to 12 bases. There are 14 residues in the CDR3. CDR1 MNHNS and CDR2 SASEGT come from the germline V gene. The data belong to a study of tumor-infiltrating lymphocytes in localized non-small cell lung cancer. Study-level results: Different pieces of the same tissue went to different assays, confounding technical variation with intratumor heterogeneity.

Sequenced material: lung tumor tissue. The V and J genes are TRBV6-1 and TRBJ2-5; D call uncertain. The source is a human donor with non-small cell lung cancer. The CDR3 DNA follows: TGTGCCAGCAGCGCTGGACGGGTCCAAGAGACCCAGTACTTC. Translation gives CASSAGRVQETQYF.